This T cell receptor (beta chain) derives from a study of blood T cell repertoires in COVID-19. Whole-study context: The study drew acute and convalescent COVID-19 samples from the United States, Italy and Spain. Nucleic acid was either cDNA or gDNA, and it came from T cells, B-cell-depleted T cells, or PBMCs.

Data came from immunoSEQ multiplex PCR; TCRdb stores just in-frame clones and leaves some out. The table records roughly 25,000 clones, roughly 94% of them present only once. This clone was counted only a few times. CDR1 and CDR2 from the germline V gene are WNHNN and SYGVQD (reference sequence). V lost 3 bases to trimming and J lost 9 bases, with 12 bases between them. This CDR3 comprises 14 residues. Sequencing used peripheral blood. V is TRBV10-1 and J is TRBJ1-6; D is uncertain. This TCR derives from a woman in her forties or fifties with active COVID-19. As DNA, the CDR3 is TGCGCCAGCAGTGATGGAGGGATCCTTTCACCCCTCCACTTT. This encodes CASSDGGILSPLHF.